These 14 T cell receptor beta chains share one sample of origin, sequenced in a study of immune evolution from preneoplasia to lung adenocarcinoma. Clones were sequenced by immunoSEQ multiplex PCR, and TCRdb holds only the in-frame ones, with some missing. This table holds about 8,200 clones, around 80% found once. Sequencing was done on a sample of FFPE adjacent normal lung tissue. The receptors originated from a person between 65 and 79 years old with lung adenocarcinoma.

The gene calls are TRBV9 and TRBJ2-2; 12 bases match TRBD2. The germline V gene encodes CDR1 SGDLS and CDR2 YYNGEE. The CDR3 covers 15 residues. The trim removed 0 bases at V and 6 bases at J, leaving 0 bases unmatched. CDR3 in DNA: TGTGCCAGCAGCGTAGCTAGCGGGGGGGCCGGGGAGCTGTTTTTT. Encoded protein: CASSVASGGAGELFF.

The chain joins TRBV7-3 to TRBJ2-4; maybe TRBD2 (5 bases). This CDR3 contains 13 residues. CDR1 and CDR2 from the germline V gene are SGHTA and FQGTGA. V lost 1 base to trimming and J lost 6 bases, with 7 bases between them. CDR3 DNA: TGTGCCAGCAGCTTAAGCGCGGGAAACATTCAGTACTTC. The encoded protein is CASSLSAGNIQYF. The full variable domain, its missing parts supplied by reference TRBV7-3 and TRBJ2-4, is GAGVSQTPSNKVTEKGKYVELRCDPISGHTALYWYRQSLGQGPEFLIYFQGTGAADDSGLPNDRFFAVRPEGSVSTLKIQRTERGDSAVYLCASSLSAGNIQYFGAGTRLSVL.

There are a few counts of this clone. The chain joins TRBV6-5 to TRBJ1-2, with 8 bases matching TRBD1. V shed 6 bases, J shed 0 bases, and the junction held 3 bases outside the gene matches. Germline assignment: CDR1 MNHEY and CDR2 SVGAGI. This CDR3 is built from 14 residues. CDR3 residues: CASSETGANYGYTF. In DNA, the CDR3 is TGTGCCAGCAGCGAGACAGGGGCTAACTATGGCTACACCTTC.

The gene calls are TRBV5-6 and TRBJ2-5; D gene unclear. This CDR3 spans 14 amino acids. Trimming stripped 0 bases from V and 1 base from J, with 7 bases between. CDR1 is SGHDT, CDR2 YYEEEE, per germline. The CDR3 spells CASSLARVQETQYF. CDR3 nucleotides: TGTGCCAGCAGCTTGGCCCGGGTCCAAGAGACCCAGTACTTC.

The V and J genes are TRBV7-2 and TRBJ2-3; tentatively, D is TRBD2 (5 bases). Germline V CDR1 and CDR2: SGHTA, FQGNSA. Trimming removed 1 base at V and 4 bases at J, with 9 bases between. The CDR3 length is 14 residues. CDR3 sequence (DNA): TGTGCCAGCAGCTTAGGAGGGTCTCCAGATACGCAGTATTTT. Translated: CASSLGGSPDTQYF.

The rearrangement joins TRBV7-9 to TRBJ1-3; the D gene is possibly TRBD1 (5 bases). The CDR3 sequence is 11 residues long. V was trimmed by 8 bases and J by 4 bases, leaving 6 bases between them. Germline V gene lookup returns CDR1 SEHNR and CDR2 FQNEAQ (reference sequence). CDR3 sequence: CASGGGNTIYF. The CDR3 nucleotides are TGTGCCAGCGGGGGGGGAAACACCATATATTTT.

The rearrangement uses TRBV19 and TRBJ2-6; 9 nucleotides line up with TRBD1. The germline CDR1 and CDR2 sequences are LNHDA and SQIVND (reference sequence). The CDR3 covers 16 residues. The ends lost 3 bases at V and 9 bases at J; junction bases unmatched: 9. DNA of the CDR3: TGTGCCAGTAGTATGGGTGGGACAGGGTCGCGCAACGTCCTGACTTTC. Translated: CASSMGGTGSRNVLTF. The full variable domain, with the rest looked up from reference TRBV19 and TRBJ2-6, is DGGITQSPKYLFRKEGQNVTLSCEQNLNHDAMYWYRQDPGQGLRLIYYSQIVNDFQKGDIAEGYSVSREKKESFPLTVTSAQKNPTAFYLCASSMGGTGSRNVLTFGAGSRLTVL.

The chain carries TRBV6-1 and TRBJ2-7; D uncertain. V lost 11 bases and J lost 0, with 14 bases in between. The CDR3 runs 13 residues. The germline V gene encodes CDR1 MNHNS and CDR2 SASEGT. The CDR3 sequence: CAGRLSASYEQYF. The CDR3 DNA sequence: TGTGCCGGCCGTTTATCGGCCTCCTACGAGCAGTACTTC.

The rearrangement joins TRBV11-2 to TRBJ2-7; 7 bases agree with TRBD2. This CDR3 spans 14 amino acids. Per the germline V gene, CDR1 is SGHAT and CDR2 is FQNNGV. After removal of 5 bases from V and 0 bases from J, the junction contained 4 bases not matched to a gene. Here the CDR3 reads CASSLAVSSYEQYF. CDR3 in DNA: TGTGCCAGCAGCCTAGCGGTGTCCTCCTACGAGCAGTACTTC.

J is TRBJ2-7 and V is TRBV27, with 8 bases identical to TRBD1. This CDR3 contains 13 residues. Trimming at V came to 6 bases and at J to 1 base, leaving 2 bases not matched to a gene. CDR1 and CDR2 from the germline V gene are MNHEY and SMNVEV (reference sequence). CDR3 sequence: CASSRQGSYEQYF. Here the CDR3 DNA reads TGTGCCAGCAGCCGACAGGGGTCCTACGAGCAGTACTTC.

This clone occurred a few times. The gene calls are TRBV27 and TRBJ2-6; D is unclear. V gave up 4 bases and J gave up 0 bases, with 7 bases separating them. This CDR3 is 15 amino acids long. Germline V gene sequence: CDR1 MNHEY, CDR2 SMNVEV (reference sequence). The CDR3 loop reads CASSSTGSGANVLTF. CDR3 bases: TGTGCCAGCAGTTCAACGGGCTCTGGGGCCAACGTCCTGACTTTC.

The chain recombines TRBV28 with TRBJ1-2; D is unresolved. This CDR3 region has 15 residues. Per the germline V gene, CDR1 is MDHEN and CDR2 is SYDVKM. V lost 8 bases and J lost 6, with 22 bases in between. CDR3 residues: CASGNHGRNQNGYTF. DNA of the CDR3: TGTGCCAGCGGAAACCACGGACGGAATCAAAATGGCTACACCTTC.

The chain links TRBV6-5 to TRBJ1-2; 8 nucleotides align to TRBD1. Germline V gene sequence: CDR1 MNHEY, CDR2 SVGAGI. CDR3 length: 15 residues. V shed 2 bases and J 5 bases; nucleotides not matched to a gene: 7. The DNA for the CDR3 is TGTGCCAGCAGTTACGCAACAGGGGGGCTATATGGCTACACCTTC. Translating gives CASSYATGGLYGYTF.

The CDR3 loop reads CASSPTSGGELFF. The DNA for the CDR3 is TGTGCCAGCAGCCCTACTAGCGGGGGCGAGCTGTTTTTT. The rearrangement uses TRBV7-2 and TRBJ2-2; 11 positions match TRBD2. V lost 5 bases and J lost 11; bases outside the gene matches: 4. Germline lookup yields CDR1 SGHTA and CDR2 FQGNSA. CDR3 length equals 13 residues. The entire variable domain, with the rest obtained from reference TRBV7-2 and TRBJ2-2, is as follows: GAGVSQSPSNKVTEKGKDVELRCDPISGHTALYWYRQSLGQGLEFLIYFQGNSAPDKSGLPSDRFSAERTGGSVSTLTIQRTQQEDSAVYLCASSPTSGGELFFGEGSRLTVL.